A single sample gave rise to the 14 T cell receptor beta chains below, sequenced in a study of blood T cell repertoires in COVID-19. Assay: immunoSEQ multiplex PCR; the TCRdb copy retains only in-frame clones and omits some. Here the sample spans approximately 350,000 clones, almost 90% being singletons. Sequencing used peripheral blood. These receptors all stem from a woman between 65 and 79 years old with COVID-19, enrolled during active disease.

The chain uses TRBV19 and TRBJ1-5; TRBD1 agrees at 9 bases. Trimming took 3 bases from V and 5 from J; bases not matched to a gene: 5. Germline V lookup: CDR1 LNHDA, CDR2 SQIVND (reference sequence). CDR3 length: 15 residues. This chain's CDR3 is CASSIRDRDHQPQHF. DNA of the CDR3: TGTGCCAGTAGTATCAGGGACAGGGACCATCAGCCCCAGCATTTT.

The V call is TRBV6-5, the J call TRBJ1-1; 8 bases line up with TRBD1. Trimming at V came to 5 bases and at J to 3 bases, leaving 5 bases not matched to a gene. From germline, CDR1 is MNHEY and CDR2 SVGAGI. CDR3 size: 14 residues. CDR3 coding DNA: TGTGCCAGCAGTCCAACGGACAGGGACACTGAAGCTTTCTTT. Encoded protein: CASSPTDRDTEAFF.

This chain connects TRBV5-4 to TRBJ2-3, with TRBD2 matching 11 bases. Germline V CDR1 and CDR2: SGHNT, YYREEE (reference sequence). Unmatched junction bases numbered 7, after V lost 0 bases and J lost 1 base. The CDR3 has 18 amino acids. In DNA form, the CDR3 reads TGTGCCAGCAGCTTGGGACTAGCGGGGTCTGGCCGCACAGATACGCAGTATTTT. As protein: CASSLGLAGSGRTDTQYF.

The rearrangement uses TRBV5-1 and TRBJ1-3, with D perhaps matching TRBD1 (6 bases). V was pared by 5 bases and J by 0 bases, with 9 bases between. The CDR3 covers 14 residues. Germline CDR1 is SGHRS and CDR2 is YFSETQ. CDR3 protein: CASRPDSSGNTIYF. The CDR3 region has the DNA TGCGCCAGCAGACCGGACAGCTCTGGAAACACCATATATTTT.

This clone has just one count. The J gene is TRBJ2-1, the V gene TRBV6-5; 9 nucleotides line up with TRBD1. Losses at the gene ends were 4 bases for V and 5 bases for J; bases not matched to a gene: 3. This CDR3 comprises 14 residues. In germline, CDR1 is MNHEY, CDR2 SVGAGI. CDR3 region: CASSLTGGHNEQFF. CDR3 DNA: TGTGCCAGCAGTTTGACAGGGGGTCACAATGAGCAGTTCTTC.

J is TRBJ1-6 and V is TRBV7-8; perhaps TRBD1 as D (5 bases). Germline V gene sequence: CDR1 SGHVS, CDR2 FQNEAQ. The CDR3 runs 16 residues. V lost 2 bases to trimming and J lost 8 bases, with 16 bases between them. The CDR3 DNA follows: TGTGCCAGCAGCTTAAGAACACAGGTTCGGGATTCACCCCTCCACTTT. This codes for CASSLRTQVRDSPLHF.

The chain has TRBV24-1 and TRBJ1-2; D might be TRBD1 (6 bases). Trimming pared 3 bases from V and 8 bases from J, leaving 15 bases between. Per germline, CDR1 KGHDR and CDR2 SFDVKD. The CDR3 contains 14 residues. CDR3 residues: CATSDPRAGDGYTF. The CDR3 DNA follows: TGTGCCACCAGTGATCCCCGGGCAGGGGACGGCTACACCTTC.

The rearrangement links TRBV6-6 to TRBJ2-2, with D perhaps matching TRBD2 (5 bases). V was clipped by 0 bases and J by 5 bases, with 10 bases between them. From germline, CDR1 is MNHNY and CDR2 SVGAGI (reference sequence). The CDR3 contains 15 residues. Here the CDR3 DNA reads TGTGCCAGCAGTTACTCGGAGGTGGGAACCGGGGAGCTGTTTTTT. It specifies CASSYSEVGTGELFF.

The chain has TRBV9 and TRBJ2-2; 7 positions match TRBD1. With 3 bases clipped from V and 6 bases from J, the junction kept 26 bases outside the gene matches. CDR1 is SGDLS and CDR2 is YYNGEE in the germline V gene. The CDR3 length is 21 residues. The CDR3 loop reads CASSACQPRGRRGRRPGELFF. DNA of the CDR3: TGTGCCAGCAGCGCATGCCAACCCCGGGGCAGAAGGGGGCGGAGACCCGGGGAGCTGTTTTTT.

This chain uses TRBV19 with TRBJ2-2; the D gene is possibly TRBD1 (5 bases). The V gene's germline CDR1 is LNHDA and CDR2 SQIVND (reference sequence). This CDR3 comprises 13 residues. Trimming took off 3 bases at V and 5 bases at J, with 7 bases between the two ends. In DNA, the CDR3 is TGTGCCAGTAGTATGCAGGGAACCGGGGAGCTGTTTTTT. This translates into CASSMQGTGELFF.

The chain carries TRBV19 and TRBJ2-5; 10 bases line up with TRBD1. Trimming took 5 bases from V and 0 from J; bases not matched to a gene: 6. The CDR3 has 16 residues. Looked up from germline, CDR1 is LNHDA and CDR2 is SQIVND (reference sequence). CDR3 loop: CASSARDRGDQETQYF. The CDR3 coding sequence is TGTGCCAGTAGTGCCCGGGACAGGGGAGACCAAGAGACCCAGTACTTC.

V and J are TRBV5-8 and TRBJ2-5; TRBD2 agrees at 9 bases. Germline V CDR1 and CDR2: SGHTS, YDEGEE. V was clipped by 0 bases and J by 5 bases; unmatched bases: 8. The CDR3 has 16 amino acids. The CDR3 protein is CASSLAEAGGFETQYF. Here the CDR3 DNA reads TGTGCCAGCAGCTTGGCCGAAGCGGGGGGTTTCGAGACCCAGTACTTC.

This chain links TRBV10-3 with TRBJ2-7; 8 bases are a match to TRBD1. The CDR3 covers 15 residues. Germline V gene data show CDR1 as ENHRY and CDR2 as SYGVKD. Losses at the gene ends were 1 base for V and 1 base for J; bases not matched to a gene: 3. CDR3 bases: TGTGCCATCAGTGAGTTGGACAGGGCGTCCTACGAGCAGTACTTC. It codes for CAISELDRASYEQYF.

The chain employs TRBV20-1 and TRBJ2-7; the D is unclear. V was clipped by 0 bases and J by 3 bases, with 3 bases between them. The CDR3 consists of 11 residues. The V gene's germline CDR1 is DFQATT and CDR2 SNEGSKA (reference sequence). CDR3 sequence reads: CSARDSYEQYF. The CDR3 DNA is TGCAGTGCTAGAGATAGCTACGAGCAGTACTTC.